This TCR beta chain was found in a study of blood T cell repertoires in COVID-19. Per the authors' pipeline: Reference gene primer amplification yielded estimated nucleated cell counts. TCRdb keeps only in-frame clones here, not all; method: immunoSEQ multiplex PCR. V and J calls and clone size are copied from that table; D and trimming were computed from the DNA. The repertoire includes over 150,000 clones, around 90% of them detected once, and 3.5% to 4% sits in the top ten. V was trimmed by 3 bases and J by 2 bases, leaving 14 bases between them. The CDR3 runs to 15 residues. Germline CDR1 SGDLS, CDR2 YYNGEE.

The sample was peripheral blood. The TCR originated in a woman aged 60 to 75 who had recovered from COVID-19. V is TRBV9 and J is TRBJ1-1; D is unclear. The CDR3 region is CASSAAAGINTEAFF. The CDR3 DNA sequence: TGTGCCAGCAGCGCCGCCGCGGGGATTAACACTGAAGCTTTCTTT. The full variable domain, in which reference TRBV9 and TRBJ1-1 provide the parts outside the CDR3, is DSGVTQTPKHLITATGQRVTLRCSPRSGDLSVYWYQQSLDQGLQFLIQYYNGEERAKGNILERFSAQQFPDLHSELNLSSLELGDSALYFCASSAAAGINTEAFFGQGTRLTVV.